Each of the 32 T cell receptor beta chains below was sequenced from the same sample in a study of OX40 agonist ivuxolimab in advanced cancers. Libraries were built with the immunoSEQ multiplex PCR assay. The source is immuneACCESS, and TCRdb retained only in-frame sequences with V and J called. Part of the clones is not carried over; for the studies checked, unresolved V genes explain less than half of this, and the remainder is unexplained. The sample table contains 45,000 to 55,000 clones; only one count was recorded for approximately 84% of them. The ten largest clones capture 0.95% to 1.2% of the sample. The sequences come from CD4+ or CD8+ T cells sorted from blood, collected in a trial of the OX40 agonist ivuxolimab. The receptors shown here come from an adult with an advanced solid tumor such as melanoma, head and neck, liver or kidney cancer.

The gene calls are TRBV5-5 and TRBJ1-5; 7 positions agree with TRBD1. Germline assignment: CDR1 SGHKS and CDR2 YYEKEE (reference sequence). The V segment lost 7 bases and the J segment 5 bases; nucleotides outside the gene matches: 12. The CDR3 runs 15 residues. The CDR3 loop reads CASRIGQDTYQPQHF. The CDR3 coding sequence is TGTGCCAGCCGCATAGGACAGGACACATATCAGCCCCAGCATTTT.

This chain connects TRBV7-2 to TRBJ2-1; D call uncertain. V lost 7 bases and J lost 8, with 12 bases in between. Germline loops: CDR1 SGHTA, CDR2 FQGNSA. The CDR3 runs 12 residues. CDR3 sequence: CASTLVADEQFF. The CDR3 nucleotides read TGTGCCAGCACCTTGGTGGCGGATGAGCAGTTCTTC.

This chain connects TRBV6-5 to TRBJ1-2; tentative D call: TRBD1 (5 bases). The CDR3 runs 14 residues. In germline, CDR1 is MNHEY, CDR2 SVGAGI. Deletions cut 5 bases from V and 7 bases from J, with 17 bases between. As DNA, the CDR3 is TGTGCCAGCAGTAGCCTTGGGGGAAAGGTTGGCTACACCTTC. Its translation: CASSSLGGKVGYTF.

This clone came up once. CDR3 loop: CASSLTDGGAYEQYF. In nucleotides, the CDR3 is TGTGCCAGCAGCCTGACGGACGGAGGGGCCTACGAGCAGTACTTC. V is TRBV7-6 and J is TRBJ2-7; the D gene is possibly TRBD2 (6 bases). V was shortened by 5 bases and J by 2 bases, with 16 bases between the two germline ends. This CDR3 is 15 amino acids long. CDR1 is SGHVS, CDR2 FNYEAQ, per germline.

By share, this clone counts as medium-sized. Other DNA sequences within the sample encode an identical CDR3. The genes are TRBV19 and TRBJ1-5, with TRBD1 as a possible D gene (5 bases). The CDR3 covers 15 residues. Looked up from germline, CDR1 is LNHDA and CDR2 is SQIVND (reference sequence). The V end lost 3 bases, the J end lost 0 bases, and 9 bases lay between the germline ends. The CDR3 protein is CASSILGGSNQPQHF. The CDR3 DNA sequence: TGTGCCAGTAGTATCCTCGGGGGTAGCAATCAGCCCCAGCATTTT.

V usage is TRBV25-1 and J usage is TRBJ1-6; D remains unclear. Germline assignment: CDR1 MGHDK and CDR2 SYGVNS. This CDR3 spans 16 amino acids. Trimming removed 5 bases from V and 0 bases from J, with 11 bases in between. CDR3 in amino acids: CASSPPRSSYNSPLHF. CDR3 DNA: TGTGCCAGCAGTCCCCCGCGGAGCTCCTATAATTCACCCCTCCACTTT. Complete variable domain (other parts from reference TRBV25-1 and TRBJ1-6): EADIYQTPRYLVIGTGKKITLECSQTMGHDKMYWYQQDPGMELHLIHYSYGVNSTEKGDLSSESTVSRIRTEHFPLTLESARPSHTSQYLCASSPPRSSYNSPLHFGNGTRLTVT.

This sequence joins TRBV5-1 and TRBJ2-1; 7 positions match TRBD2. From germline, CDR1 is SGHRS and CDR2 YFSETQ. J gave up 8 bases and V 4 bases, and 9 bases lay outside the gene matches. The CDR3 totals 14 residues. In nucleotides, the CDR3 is TGCGCCAGCAGCCTTAGGTGGGGGAGGGATGAGCAGTTCTTC. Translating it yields CASSLRWGRDEQFF.

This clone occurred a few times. The DNA for the CDR3 is TGTGCCAGCAGTGCTACAGGGCTTGAAAAACTGTTTTTT. Protein: CASSATGLEKLFF. The chain combines TRBV25-1 with TRBJ1-4, with D possibly TRBD1 on 6 matching bases. Germline-derived CDR1 and CDR2 are MGHDK and SYGVNS. V dropped 4 bases and J dropped 7 bases, with 10 bases sitting between them. This CDR3 has 13 residues.

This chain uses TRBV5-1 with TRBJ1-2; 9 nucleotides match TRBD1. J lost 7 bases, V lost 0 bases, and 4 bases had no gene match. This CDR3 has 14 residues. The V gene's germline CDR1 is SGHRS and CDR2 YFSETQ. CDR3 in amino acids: CASSLDRGLGGYTF. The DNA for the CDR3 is TGCGCCAGCAGCTTGGACAGGGGGCTTGGTGGCTACACCTTC.

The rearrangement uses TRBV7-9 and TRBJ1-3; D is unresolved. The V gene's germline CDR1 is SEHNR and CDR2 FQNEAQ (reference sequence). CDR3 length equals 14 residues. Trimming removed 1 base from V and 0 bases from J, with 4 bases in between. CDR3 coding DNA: TGTGCCAGCAGCTTAGGGGCCTCTGGAAACACCATATATTTT. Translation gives CASSLGASGNTIYF.

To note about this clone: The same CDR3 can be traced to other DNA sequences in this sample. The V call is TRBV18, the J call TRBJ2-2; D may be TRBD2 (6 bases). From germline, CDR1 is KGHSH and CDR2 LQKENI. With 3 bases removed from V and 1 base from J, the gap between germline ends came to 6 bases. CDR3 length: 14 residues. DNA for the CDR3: TGTGCCAGCTCACCGGGAGGGAACACCGGGGAGCTGTTTTTT. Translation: CASSPGGNTGELFF.

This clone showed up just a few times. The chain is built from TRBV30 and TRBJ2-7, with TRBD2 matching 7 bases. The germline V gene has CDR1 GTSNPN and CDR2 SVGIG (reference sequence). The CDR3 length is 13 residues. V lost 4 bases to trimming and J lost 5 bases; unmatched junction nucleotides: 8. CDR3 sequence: CAWMREGRNEQYF. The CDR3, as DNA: TGTGCCTGGATGAGGGAGGGCCGGAACGAGCAGTACTTC.

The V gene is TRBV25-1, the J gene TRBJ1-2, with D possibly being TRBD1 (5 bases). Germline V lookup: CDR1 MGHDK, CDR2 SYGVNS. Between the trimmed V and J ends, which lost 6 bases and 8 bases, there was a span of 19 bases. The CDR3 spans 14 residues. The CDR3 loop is CASSLGRGGAGYTF. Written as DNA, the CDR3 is TGTGCCAGCAGCCTGGGACGGGGCGGGGCCGGCTACACCTTC.

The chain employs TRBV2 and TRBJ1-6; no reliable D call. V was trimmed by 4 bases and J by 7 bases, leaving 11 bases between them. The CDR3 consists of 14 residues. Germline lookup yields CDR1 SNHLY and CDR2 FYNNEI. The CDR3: CASSVAGSNSPLHF. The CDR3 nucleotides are TGTGCCAGCAGTGTCGCGGGGTCGAATTCACCCCTCCACTTT.

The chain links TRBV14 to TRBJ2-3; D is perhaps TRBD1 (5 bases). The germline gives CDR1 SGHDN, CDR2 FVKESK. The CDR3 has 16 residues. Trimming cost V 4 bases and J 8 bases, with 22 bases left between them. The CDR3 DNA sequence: TGTGCCAGCAGCCTTACAGGAGATCTTAAGGGCGTTACGCAGTATTTT. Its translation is CASSLTGDLKGVTQYF.

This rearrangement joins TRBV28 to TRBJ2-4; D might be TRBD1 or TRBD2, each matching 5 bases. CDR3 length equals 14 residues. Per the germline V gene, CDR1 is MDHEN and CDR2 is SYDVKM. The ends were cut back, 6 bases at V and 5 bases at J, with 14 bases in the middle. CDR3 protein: CASSSGTVQNIQYF. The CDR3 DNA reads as TGTGCCAGCAGCTCCGGGACGGTGCAAAACATTCAGTACTTC.

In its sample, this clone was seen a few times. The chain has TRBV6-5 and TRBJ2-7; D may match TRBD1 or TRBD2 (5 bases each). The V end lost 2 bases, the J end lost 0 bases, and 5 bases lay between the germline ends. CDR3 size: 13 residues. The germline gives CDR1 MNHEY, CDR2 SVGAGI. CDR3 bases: TGTGCCAGCAGTTACGGGGGCTCCTACGAGCAGTACTTC. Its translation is CASSYGGSYEQYF.

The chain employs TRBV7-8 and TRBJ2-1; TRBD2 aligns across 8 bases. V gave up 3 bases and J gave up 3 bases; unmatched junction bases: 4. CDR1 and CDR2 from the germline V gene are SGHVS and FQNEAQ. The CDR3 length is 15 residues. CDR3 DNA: TGTGCCAGCAGCTTCCGCGGGAGGAGCTACAATGAGCAGTTCTTC. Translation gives CASSFRGRSYNEQFF.

The CDR3 DNA follows: TGTGCCAGCAGCGTAGGAGCGGGAGGTCCGGCTGAGCAGTTCTTC. Its protein product is CASSVGAGGPAEQFF. The chain carries TRBV9 and TRBJ2-1; the match to TRBD2 covers 9 bases. CDR3 length: 15 residues. The germline V gene encodes CDR1 SGDLS and CDR2 YYNGEE. The J segment lost 9 bases and the V segment lost 0 bases, leaving 7 bases of the junction unmatched.

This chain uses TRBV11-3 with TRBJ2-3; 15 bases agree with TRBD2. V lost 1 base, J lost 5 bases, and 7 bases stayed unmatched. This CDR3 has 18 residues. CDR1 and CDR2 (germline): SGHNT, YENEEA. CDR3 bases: TGTGCCAGCAGCTTAGGATCCCAGGGACTAGCGGGAGGAGATACGCAGTATTTT. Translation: CASSLGSQGLAGGDTQYF.

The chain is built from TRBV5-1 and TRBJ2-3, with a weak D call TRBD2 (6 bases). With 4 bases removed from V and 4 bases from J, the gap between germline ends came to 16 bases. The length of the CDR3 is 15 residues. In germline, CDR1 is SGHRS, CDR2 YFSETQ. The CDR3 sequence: CASSMGGLAADTQYF. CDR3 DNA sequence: TGCGCCAGCAGCATGGGGGGACTGGCGGCAGATACGCAGTATTTT. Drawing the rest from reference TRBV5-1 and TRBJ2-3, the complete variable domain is KAGVTQTPRYLIKTRGQQVTLSCSPISGHRSVSWYQQTPGQGLQFLFEYFSETQRNKGNFPGRFSGRQFSNSRSEMNVSTLELGDSALYLCASSMGGLAADTQYFGPGTRLTVL.

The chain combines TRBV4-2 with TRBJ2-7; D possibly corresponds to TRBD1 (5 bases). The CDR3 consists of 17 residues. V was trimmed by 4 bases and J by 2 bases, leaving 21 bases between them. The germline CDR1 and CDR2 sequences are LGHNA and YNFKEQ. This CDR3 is CASSPGEGAREAYEQYF. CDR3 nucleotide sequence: TGTGCCAGCAGCCCTGGGGAAGGGGCTAGAGAGGCCTACGAGCAGTACTTC.

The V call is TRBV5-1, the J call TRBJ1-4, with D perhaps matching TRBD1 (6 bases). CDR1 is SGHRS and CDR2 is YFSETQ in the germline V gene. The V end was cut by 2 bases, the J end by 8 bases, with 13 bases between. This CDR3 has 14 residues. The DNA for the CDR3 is TGCGCCAGCAGCTTCTCAGGGGTAGGAGAAAAACTGTTTTTT. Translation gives CASSFSGVGEKLFF.

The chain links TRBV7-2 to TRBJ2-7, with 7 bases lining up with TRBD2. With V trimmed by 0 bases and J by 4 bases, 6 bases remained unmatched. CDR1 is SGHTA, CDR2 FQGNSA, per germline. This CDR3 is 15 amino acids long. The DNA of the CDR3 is TGTGCCAGCAGCTTAGCGCCGGGCGGGGGTTACGAGCAGTACTTC. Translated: CASSLAPGGGYEQYF.

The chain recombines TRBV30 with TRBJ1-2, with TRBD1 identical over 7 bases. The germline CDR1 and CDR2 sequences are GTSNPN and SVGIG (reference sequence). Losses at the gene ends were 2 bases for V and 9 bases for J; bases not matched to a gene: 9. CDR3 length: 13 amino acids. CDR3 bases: TGTGCCTGGAGTTCAGGGGGGATTTTGAGCTACACCTTC. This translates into CAWSSGGILSYTF.

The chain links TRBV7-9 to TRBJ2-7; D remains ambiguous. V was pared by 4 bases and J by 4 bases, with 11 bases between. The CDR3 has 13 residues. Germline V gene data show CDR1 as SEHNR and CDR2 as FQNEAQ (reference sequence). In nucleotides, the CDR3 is TGTGCCAGCAGCTCACCCGTTGGGTACGAGCAGTACTTC. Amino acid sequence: CASSSPVGYEQYF. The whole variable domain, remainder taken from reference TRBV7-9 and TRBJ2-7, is DTGVSQNPRHKITKRGQNVTFRCDPISEHNRLYWYRQTLGQGPEFLTYFQNEAQLEKSRLLSDRFSAERPKGSFSTLEIQRTEQGDSAMYLCASSSPVGYEQYFGPGTRLTVT.

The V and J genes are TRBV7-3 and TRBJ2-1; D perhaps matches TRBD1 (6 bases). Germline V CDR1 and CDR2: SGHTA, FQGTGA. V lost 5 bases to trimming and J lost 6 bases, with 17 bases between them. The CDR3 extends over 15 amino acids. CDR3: CASSATGNAINEQFF. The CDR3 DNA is TGTGCCAGCAGCGCTACAGGGAACGCAATCAATGAGCAGTTCTTC.

CDR3 loop: CSVAGGAGAFF. The DNA of the CDR3 is TGCAGCGTTGCAGGGGGCGCCGGAGCTTTCTTT. V and J are TRBV29-1 and TRBJ1-1; 8 bases align to TRBD1. The CDR3 is made up of 11 amino acids. The ends lost 4 bases at V and 10 bases at J; junction bases unmatched: 5. The germline CDR1 and CDR2 sequences are SQVTM and ANQGSEA.

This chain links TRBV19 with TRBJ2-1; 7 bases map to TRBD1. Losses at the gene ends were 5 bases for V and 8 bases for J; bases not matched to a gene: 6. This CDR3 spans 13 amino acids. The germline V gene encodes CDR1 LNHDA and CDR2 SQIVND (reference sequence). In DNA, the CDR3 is TGTGCCAGTAGTTCAGACAGGGCGTATGAGCAGTTCTTC. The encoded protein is CASSSDRAYEQFF.

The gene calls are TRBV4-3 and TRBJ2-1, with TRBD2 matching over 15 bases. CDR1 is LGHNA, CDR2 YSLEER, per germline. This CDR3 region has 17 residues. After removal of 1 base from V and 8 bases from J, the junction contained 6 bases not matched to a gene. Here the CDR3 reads CASSQGGLAGGFYEQFF. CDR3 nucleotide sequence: TGCGCCAGCAGCCAAGGGGGACTAGCGGGAGGCTTTTATGAGCAGTTCTTC.

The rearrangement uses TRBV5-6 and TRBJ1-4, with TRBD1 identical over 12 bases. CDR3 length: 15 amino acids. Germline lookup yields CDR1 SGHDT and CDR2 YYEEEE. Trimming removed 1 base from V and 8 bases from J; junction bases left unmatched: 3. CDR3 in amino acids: CASSLLGTGGEKLFF. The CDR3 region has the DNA TGTGCCAGCAGCTTGTTGGGGACAGGGGGCGAAAAACTGTTTTTT. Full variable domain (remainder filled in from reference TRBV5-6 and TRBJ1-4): DAGVTQSPTHLIKTRGQQVTLRCSPKSGHDTVSWYQQALGQGPQFIFQYYEEEERQRGNFPDRFSGHQFPNYSSELNVNALLLGDSALYLCASSLLGTGGEKLFFGSGTQLSVL.

The CDR3 is CASSLATGMRNSPLHF. Here the CDR3 DNA reads TGTGCCAGCAGCCTAGCTACAGGGATGAGGAATTCACCCCTCCACTTT. The rearrangement uses TRBV14 and TRBJ1-6; a possible D gene is TRBD1 (6 bases). V dropped 4 bases and J dropped 7 bases, with 17 bases sitting between them. CDR3 length equals 16 residues. CDR1 SGHDN and CDR2 FVKESK come from the germline V gene.